The rows below give T cell receptor beta chains drawn from one sample of a study of T-cell memory formation after mild COVID-19. TCRdb reprocessed the 5' RACE reads via MiXCR and lists one record per CDR3 protein. The sample lists approximately 450,000 distinct CDR3 sequences, 15% to 20% occurring once. Sequencing was carried out using PBMCs or a T cell subset sorted from them (not recorded which). The receptor source for this set is an adult woman who had mild COVID-19 (a few samples of this study predate the infection). Cell type and time point are not known. Both conserved end residues are part of each CDR3. A D gene is named only where the DNA matches it firmly. For some rows the clone size is stated as once, few or many, or as a class when expanded; others skip it.

>TRBV9|few|-|TRBJ2-7|14
CASSVGQETYEQYF
TGTGCCAGCAGCGTAGGGCAGGAGACCTACGAGCAGTACTTC
>TRBV5-1|-|TRBD1|TRBJ2-7|14
CASSLDRGNYEQYF
TGCGCCAGCAGCTTGGACAGGGGAAACTACGAGCAGTACTTC
>TRBV7-9|-|-|TRBJ2-7|14
CASSLAGSVHEQYF
TGTGCCAGCAGCTTAGCAGGGTCGGTCCACGAGCAGTACTTC
>TRBV12-3/TRBV12-4|few|-|TRBJ1-1|14
CASSLGSTNTEAFF
TGTGCCAGCAGTTTGGGCAGTACGAACACTGAAGCTTTCTTT
>TRBV5-1|-|TRBD2|TRBJ2-3|15
CASSGGRGGADTQYF
TGCGCCAGCAGCGGCGGGCGGGGGGGCGCAGATACGCAGTATTTT
>TRBV20-1|many|TRBD2|TRBJ2-3|16
CSARDDLAGESDTQYF
TGCAGTGCTAGAGATGATCTAGCGGGAGAGTCAGATACGCAGTATTTT
>TRBV6-6|-|TRBD1|TRBJ1-2|16
CASSYSSGDSYYGYTF
TGTGCCAGCAGTTACTCCTCCGGGGACAGTTACTATGGCTACACCTTC
>TRBV5-6|-|TRBD2|TRBJ2-5|13
CASSPDGGLSQYF
TGTGCCAGCAGCCCTGACGGGGGGTTGTCCCAGTACTTC
>TRBV5-1|-|TRBD2|TRBJ2-1|15
CDSSLGGGGHNEQFF
TGCGACAGCAGCCTGGGCGGCGGGGGGCACAATGAGCAGTTCTTC
>TRBV5-5|many|-|TRBJ1-2|13
CASILDLPYGYTF
TGTGCCAGCATCCTGGACCTTCCCTATGGCTACACCTTC
>TRBV7-3|many|-|TRBJ2-7|15
CASSPRQGPVYEQYF
TGTGCCAGCAGCCCGCGCCAGGGGCCAGTCTACGAGCAGTACTTC
>TRBV5-1|-|-|TRBJ1-1|15
CASSLPRGQNTEAFF
TGCGCCAGCAGCTTGCCCCGCGGTCAGAACACTGAAGCTTTCTTT
>TRBV11-2|-|TRBD1|TRBJ1-1|15
CASSWQTGKITEAFF
TGTGCCAGCAGCTGGCAGACAGGGAAGATCACTGAAGCTTTCTTT
>TRBV20-1|many|-|TRBJ2-5|17
CSARYFKSGDREETQYF
TGCAGTGCTAGATATTTTAAGTCTGGGGACCGCGAAGAGACCCAGTACTTC
>TRBV7-9|-|-|TRBJ1-1|16
CASSLTTGPEGTEAFF
TGTGCCAGCAGCTTAACAACAGGGCCAGAGGGCACTGAAGCTTTCTTT
>TRBV4-1|few|TRBD2|TRBJ2-3|16
CASSQVGVGGGDTQYF
TGCGCCAGCAGCCAAGTGGGAGTAGGCGGGGGAGATACGCAGTATTTT
>TRBV20-1|-|TRBD1|TRBJ2-5|14
CSARYRGPDETQYF
TGCAGTGCTAGATACAGGGGTCCGGACGAGACCCAGTACTTC
>TRBV5-6|few|-|TRBJ1-1|13
CASSLRMNTEAFF
TGTGCCAGCAGCTTGAGGATGAACACTGAAGCTTTCTTT
>TRBV28|-|TRBD2|TRBJ2-2|16
CASTDGLAGMAGELFF
TGTGCCAGCACGGACGGACTAGCGGGAATGGCCGGGGAGCTGTTTTTT
>TRBV19|-|TRBD1|TRBJ1-4|14
CASSTDRVFEKLFF
TGTGCCAGTAGTACCGACAGGGTATTTGAAAAACTGTTTTTT
>TRBV6-2/TRBV6-3|-|TRBD2|TRBJ2-1|16
CASSYGLAGGSDWQFF
TGTGCCAGCAGTTACGGACTAGCGGGAGGCTCGGACTGGCAGTTCTTC
>TRBV6-5|-|-|TRBJ1-1|17
CASSYSVWQGLKTEAFF
TGTGCCAGCAGTTACTCCGTATGGCAGGGTCTTAAGACTGAAGCTTTCTTT
>TRBV24-1|-|-|TRBJ2-1|16
CATSESGGVSYNEQFF
TGTGCCACCAGTGAGAGTGGAGGCGTCTCCTACAATGAGCAGTTCTTC
>TRBV7-9|few|-|TRBJ2-1|17
CASSPLRGTASYNEQFF
TGTGCCAGCAGCCCACTCCGGGGGACAGCTAGTTACAATGAGCAGTTCTTC
>TRBV12-3/TRBV12-4|-|-|TRBJ2-7|15
CASSPVEALRNEQYF
TGTGCCAGCAGCCCCGTAGAGGCCCTTAGGAACGAGCAGTACTTC
>TRBV4-1|-|-|TRBJ2-1|15
CASSQDGGRGREQFF
TGCGCCAGCAGCCAAGATGGCGGTCGGGGTCGGGAGCAGTTCTTC
>TRBV4-3|-|TRBD1|TRBJ1-5|15
CASSQVTGGGQPQHF
TGCGCCAGCAGCCAAGTCACAGGGGGAGGTCAGCCCCAGCATTTT
>TRBV4-1|-|TRBD2|TRBJ2-3|16
CASSRAPGTSDNTQYF
TGCGCCAGCAGCCGCGCCCCCGGGACTAGCGATAATACGCAGTATTTT
>TRBV12-3/TRBV12-4|many|-|TRBJ1-2|12
CASSLVGGGYTF
TGTGCCAGCAGTTTGGTTGGGGGCGGCTACACCTTC
>TRBV27|few|TRBD2|TRBJ2-7|15
CASSELAASSYEQYF
TGTGCCAGCAGCGAACTAGCGGCTAGCTCCTACGAGCAGTACTTC
>TRBV15|-|TRBD2|TRBJ2-2|22
CATSRTRQGGSSGRGNTGELFF
TGTGCCACCAGCAGGACAAGACAGGGAGGATCCAGCGGGAGGGGTAACACCGGGGAGCTGTTTTTT